Listed below are T cell receptor beta chains from one sample, sequenced in a study of blood T cells in healthy people across ages. MiXCR, applied by TCRdb to the 5' RACE reads, yields one record per CDR3 protein. The table includes a few hundred thousand distinct CDR3 sequences, 50% to 60% detected once. Material for sequencing was blood. The receptors were gathered from a man aged 55 to 70 in good health. The CDR3 runs from the conserved cysteine through the conserved F or W. Each record gives: clone size, V gene, D gene, J gene, CDR3 protein, CDR3 DNA. D genes are given only for firm matches. The size field is filled for only some rows; it gives once, few, many or a size class.

clone size: .
V gene: TRBV20-1
D gene: TRBD2
J gene: TRBJ2-4
CDR3 protein: CSATSGRSKNIQYF
CDR3 DNA: TGCAGTGCCACTAGCGGGAGGTCCAAAAACATTCAGTACTTC

clone size: .
V gene: TRBV6-2/TRBV6-3
D gene: .
J gene: TRBJ1-2
CDR3 protein: CASSYPGRINYGYTF
CDR3 DNA: TGTGCCAGCAGTTACCCCGGGAGGATCAACTATGGCTACACCTTC

clone size: many
V gene: TRBV20-1
D gene: .
J gene: TRBJ2-5
CDR3 protein: CSAIPAQGREETQYF
CDR3 DNA: TGCAGTGCTATCCCAGCCCAGGGTAGGGAAGAGACCCAGTACTTC

clone size: .
V gene: TRBV7-2
D gene: TRBD1
J gene: TRBJ2-5
CDR3 protein: CASSLGGAGQGETQYF
CDR3 DNA: TGTGCCAGCAGCTTAGGAGGGGCGGGACAGGGGGAGACCCAGTACTTC

clone size: .
V gene: TRBV9
D gene: .
J gene: TRBJ1-5
CDR3 protein: CASSVGGAGNQPQHF
CDR3 DNA: TGTGCCAGCAGCGTAGGGGGGGCTGGAAATCAGCCCCAGCATTTT

clone size: few
V gene: TRBV27
D gene: TRBD2
J gene: TRBJ2-7
CDR3 protein: CASSLLASGSHEQYF
CDR3 DNA: TGTGCCAGCAGTTTATTGGCTAGCGGGAGCCACGAGCAGTACTTC

clone size: .
V gene: TRBV12-3/TRBV12-4
D gene: .
J gene: TRBJ2-3
CDR3 protein: CASSRQVTRTDTQYF
CDR3 DNA: TGTGCCAGCAGTCGACAGGTAACTCGCACAGATACGCAGTATTTT

clone size: .
V gene: TRBV2
D gene: .
J gene: TRBJ1-2
CDR3 protein: CASTPFGGLGYGYTF
CDR3 DNA: TGTGCCAGCACCCCTTTCGGGGGTCTAGGCTATGGCTACACCTTC

clone size: .
V gene: TRBV12-3/TRBV12-4
D gene: .
J gene: TRBJ1-2
CDR3 protein: CASNNGGRRGYTF
CDR3 DNA: TGTGCCAGCAACAATGGAGGGCGGCGGGGCTACACCTTC

clone size: .
V gene: TRBV12-3/TRBV12-4
D gene: TRBD1
J gene: TRBJ2-5
CDR3 protein: CASQTGDVRETQYF
CDR3 DNA: TGTGCCAGCCAAACAGGGGATGTTAGAGAGACCCAGTACTTC

clone size: .
V gene: TRBV12-3/TRBV12-4
D gene: TRBD2
J gene: TRBJ2-3
CDR3 protein: CASSLGPGLGGTDTQYF
CDR3 DNA: TGTGCCAGCAGTTTAGGCCCGGGACTAGGCGGCACAGATACGCAGTATTTT

clone size: .
V gene: TRBV2
D gene: .
J gene: TRBJ2-5
CDR3 protein: CASMVTEAIGETQYF
CDR3 DNA: TGTGCCAGCATGGTGACCGAAGCGATAGGAGAGACCCAGTACTTC

clone size: few
V gene: TRBV7-2
D gene: TRBD2
J gene: TRBJ2-7
CDR3 protein: CASSSLAGVEQYF
CDR3 DNA: TGTGCCAGCAGCTCCCTCGCGGGAGTCGAGCAGTACTTC